This T cell receptor (beta chain) is from a study of blood T cell repertoires in COVID-19. Study context: Some COVID-19 samples were acute and others convalescent; all came from the United States, Italy and Spain.

Clones were read by immunoSEQ multiplex PCR, and TCRdb kept only the in-frame ones, dropping some. The table records 78,000 or so clones, 65% to 90% of them present only once. The table lists this clone with a count of one. The sample was peripheral blood. The source is a woman aged 60-75 years with acute or convalescent COVID-19.

CDR3 protein: CASSQSGTGYDTGELFF. As DNA, the CDR3 is TGTGCCAGCAGCCAGTCCGGGACAGGGTATGACACCGGGGAGCTGTTTTTT. The V and J genes are TRBV5-6 and TRBJ2-2; TRBD1 aligns across 9 bases. V lost 4 bases, J lost 3 bases, and 10 bases stayed unmatched. CDR1 and CDR2 from the germline V gene are SGHDT and YYEEEE. There are 17 residues in the CDR3.